This TCR beta chain stems from a study of T cell repertoires in cytomegalovirus infection. Study-wide background: In public TCR beta signatures, there were indications of both CMV infection and matching HLA type. General study results and limits: The response measured ex vivo was dominated by TCR beta clonotypes (HLA-C-restricted and CMV-specific).

This clonotype was counted many times. Its target is not known. CDR1 is SGHTA and CDR2 is FQGNSA in the germline V gene. Trimming removed 0 bases from V and 7 bases from J, with 18 bases in between. This CDR3 comprises 16 residues. TCRdb reanalysed the reads using MiXCR and keeps one entry per CDR3 protein. Of some 200,000 distinct CDR3 sequences in the sample, 7.5% to 10% are singletons; the top ten hold about 4.2%. Sequences were obtained from PBMCs. V and J are TRBV7-2 and TRBJ2-5; D is perhaps TRBD1 or TRBD2 (5 bases each). The origin of this receptor is a human donor in good health (CMV status not recorded). Some clones in this sample may be carry-over from other donors' samples. The CDR3 sequence is CASSLASGFSGRTQYF. The CDR3 DNA reads as TGTGCCAGCAGCTTAGCCTCCGGGTTTTCAGGGAGGACCCAGTACTTC.